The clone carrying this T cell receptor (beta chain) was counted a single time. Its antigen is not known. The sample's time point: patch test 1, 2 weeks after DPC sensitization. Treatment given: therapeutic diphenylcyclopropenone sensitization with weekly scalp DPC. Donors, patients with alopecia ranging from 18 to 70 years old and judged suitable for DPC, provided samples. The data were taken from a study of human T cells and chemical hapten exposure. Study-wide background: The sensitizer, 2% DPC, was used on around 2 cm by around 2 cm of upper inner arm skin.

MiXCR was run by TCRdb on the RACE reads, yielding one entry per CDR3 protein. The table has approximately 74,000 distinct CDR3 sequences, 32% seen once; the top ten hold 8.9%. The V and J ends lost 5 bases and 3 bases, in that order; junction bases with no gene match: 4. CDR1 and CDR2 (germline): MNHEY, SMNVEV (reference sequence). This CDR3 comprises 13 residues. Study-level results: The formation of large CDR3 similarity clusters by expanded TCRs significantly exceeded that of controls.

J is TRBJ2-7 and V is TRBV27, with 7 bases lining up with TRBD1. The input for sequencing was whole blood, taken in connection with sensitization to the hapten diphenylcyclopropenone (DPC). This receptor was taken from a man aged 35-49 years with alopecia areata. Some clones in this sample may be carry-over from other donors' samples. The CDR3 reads CASSQTGFYEQYF. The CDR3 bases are TGTGCCAGCAGTCAGACAGGGTTCTACGAGCAGTACTTC.